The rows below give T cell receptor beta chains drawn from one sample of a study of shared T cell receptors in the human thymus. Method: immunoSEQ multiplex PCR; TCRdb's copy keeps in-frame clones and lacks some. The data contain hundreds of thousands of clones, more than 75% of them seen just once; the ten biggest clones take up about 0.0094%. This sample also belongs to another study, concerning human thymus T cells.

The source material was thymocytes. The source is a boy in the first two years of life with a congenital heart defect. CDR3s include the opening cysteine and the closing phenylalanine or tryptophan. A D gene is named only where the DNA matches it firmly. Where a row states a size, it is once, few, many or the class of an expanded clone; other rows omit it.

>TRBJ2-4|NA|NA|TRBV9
TGTGCCAGCAGCGTATATGCGGGCGGGGACATTCAGTACTTC
CASSVYAGGDIQYF
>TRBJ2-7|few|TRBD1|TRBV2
TGTGCCAGCAGCCCAACCGGACAGGGCTTGTTTCGCGAGCAGTACTTC
CASSPTGQGLFREQYF
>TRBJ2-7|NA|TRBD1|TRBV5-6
TGTGCCAGCAGTTTCCAGGGGGCGACAAAGCGCCTATGCGAGCAGTACTTC
CASSFQGATKRLCEQYF
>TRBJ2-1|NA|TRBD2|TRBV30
TGTGCCTCTAGCGGGTTAGGGGATGAGCAGTTCTTC
CASSGLGDEQFF
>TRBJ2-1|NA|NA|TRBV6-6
TGTGCCAGCAGTTACTCGGGCCTCATCAATGAGCAGTTCTTC
CASSYSGLINEQFF
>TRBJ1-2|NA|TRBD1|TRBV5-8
TGTGCCAGCAGCCCCGACAGGGGTCGTTTACAGTATGGCTACACCTTC
CASSPDRGRLQYGYTF
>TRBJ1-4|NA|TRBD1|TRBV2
TGTGCCAGCAGTGAAGCGCTTTGGGTAGGGGGCGGAGAAAAACTGTTTTTT
CASSEALWVGGGEKLFF
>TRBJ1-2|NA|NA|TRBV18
TGTGCCAGCTCACCTGCCTATTCGGGCTACACCTTC
CASSPAYSGYTF
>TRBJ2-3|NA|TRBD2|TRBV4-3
TGCGCCAGCAGCCAAGATCTCCGACTAGCGGGAGCGACAGATACGCAGTATTTT
CASSQDLRLAGATDTQYF
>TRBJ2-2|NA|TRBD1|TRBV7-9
TGTGCCAGCAGCAAAATCCGGCGGCGACAGGGTTACACCGGGGAGCTGTTTTTT
CASSKIRRRQGYTGELFF
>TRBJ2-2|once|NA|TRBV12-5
TGTGCTAGTGGTTCCGGGGCGGGAAGCCCTTCGTTCACCGGGGAGCTGTTTTTT
CASGSGAGSPSFTGELFF
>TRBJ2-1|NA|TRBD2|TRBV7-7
TGTGCCAGCAGCCCCGGATACTATAGCGGGGAAACATACAATGAGCAGTTCTTC
CASSPGYYSGETYNEQFF
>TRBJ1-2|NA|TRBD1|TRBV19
TGTGCCAGTAGTATAGCCGAACTTGACAGGGCGGGACGCGGCTACACCTTC
CASSIAELDRAGRGYTF
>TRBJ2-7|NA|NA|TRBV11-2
TGTGCCAGCAGCTCTGACAGTGAACCCTACGAGCAGTACTTC
CASSSDSEPYEQYF
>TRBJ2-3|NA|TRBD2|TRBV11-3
TGTGCCAGCAGCAATACCGGGACTAGCGGGAGACCAGATACGCAGTATTTT
CASSNTGTSGRPDTQYF
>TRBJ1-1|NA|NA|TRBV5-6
TGTGCCAGCAGCTTCCATACAGGGCGGGGGAGTAACACTGAAGCTTTCTTT
CASSFHTGRGSNTEAFF
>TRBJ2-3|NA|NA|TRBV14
TGTGCCAGCAGCCACAGGGTGTGGGCAGATACGCAGTATTTT
CASSHRVWADTQYF
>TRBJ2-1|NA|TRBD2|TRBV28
TGTGCCAGCAGTTATAGGGGCGGGAGTACACTATACAATGAGCAGTTCTTC
CASSYRGGSTLYNEQFF
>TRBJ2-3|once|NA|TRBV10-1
TGCGCCAGCAGTGAGTCAGTCGAGCTTATCACAGATACGCAGTATTTT
CASSESVELITDTQYF
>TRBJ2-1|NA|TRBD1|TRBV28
TGTGCCAGCAGTTTTGTAACAGGGGGCGCGGTTCCCGACAATGAGCAGTTCTTC
CASSFVTGGAVPDNEQFF
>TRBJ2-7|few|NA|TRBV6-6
TGTGCCAGCAGTCTCCTAGCATCCTACGAGCAGTACTTC
CASSLLASYEQYF
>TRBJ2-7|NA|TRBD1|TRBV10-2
TGCGCCAGCAGTTCCTCCGACAGGGGCGCGGGGCAGTACTTC
CASSSSDRGAGQYF
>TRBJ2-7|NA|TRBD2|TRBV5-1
TGCGCCAGCAGCTTGGTGAAGCGGGGGGGTTCCTACGAGCAGTACTTC
CASSLVKRGGSYEQYF
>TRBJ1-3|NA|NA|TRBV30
TGTGCCTGGATGGAGCAGGGGAGCTCTGGAAACACCATATATTTT
CAWMEQGSSGNTIYF
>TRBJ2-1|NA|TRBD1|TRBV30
TGTGCCTGGAAACGACAGGGCATGCGTTACAATGAGCAGTTCTTC
CAWKRQGMRYNEQFF
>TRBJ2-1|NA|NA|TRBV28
TGTGCCAGCAGTTTTCCCCAGGGCCGGGACAATGAGCAGTTCTTC
CASSFPQGRDNEQFF
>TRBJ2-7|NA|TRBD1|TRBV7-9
TGTGCCAGCAGCGCCAGACAGGGCGGGTACGAGCAGTACTTC
CASSARQGGYEQYF
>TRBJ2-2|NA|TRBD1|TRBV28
TGTGCCAGCAGTTTGTTTTTTGTGGGACAGGGCTTTCACGGGGAGCTGTTTTTT
CASSLFFVGQGFHGELFF
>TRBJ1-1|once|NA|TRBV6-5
TGTGCCAGCAGTTACTCGGCAGGGAAGAACACTGAAGCTTTCTTT
CASSYSAGKNTEAFF
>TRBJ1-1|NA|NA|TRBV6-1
TGTGCCAGCAGGATGCCACAGGTTTTT
CASRMPQVF
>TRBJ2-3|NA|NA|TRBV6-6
TGTGCCAGCAGATACCCCCCTGGCTCAGATACGCAGTATTTT
CASRYPPGSDTQYF
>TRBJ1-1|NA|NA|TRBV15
TGTGCCACCAGCAGGGAGGGTGGTGCTGAAGCTTTCTTT
CATSREGGAEAFF
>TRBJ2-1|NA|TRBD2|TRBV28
TGTGCCAGCAATAAGGGGGGTAGGCGGGAGGAAAACAATGAGCAGTTCTTC
CASNKGGRREENNEQFF
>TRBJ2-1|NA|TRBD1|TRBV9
TGTGCCAGCAGCGCTCACTCGGGCCAGGGGGCCTACAATGAGCAGTTCTTC
CASSAHSGQGAYNEQFF
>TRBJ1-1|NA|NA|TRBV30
TGTGCCTGGAGTGTACGGAGGGCGAGGAACACTGAAGCTTTCTTT
CAWSVRRARNTEAFF
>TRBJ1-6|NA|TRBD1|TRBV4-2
TGTGCAAGCAGGATGGACAGGGTAGATAATTCACCCCTCCACTTT
CASRMDRVDNSPLHF
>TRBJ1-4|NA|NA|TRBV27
TGTGCCAGCCGACAGACGAGATATAATGAAAAACTGTTTTTT
CASRQTRYNEKLFF
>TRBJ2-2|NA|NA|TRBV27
TGTGCCAGCAGTTTATCGGCGGACGGGGAGCTGTTTTTT
CASSLSADGELFF
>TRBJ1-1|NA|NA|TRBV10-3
TGTGCCATCAGTGACCGGGGCACTGAAGCTTTCTTT
CAISDRGTEAFF
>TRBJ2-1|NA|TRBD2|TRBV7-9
TGTGCCAGCAGCTTAGACCGACTAGCGGGGGTTGGTGAGCAGTTCTTC
CASSLDRLAGVGEQFF
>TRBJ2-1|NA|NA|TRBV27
TGTGCCAGCAGTTTCATCAGGGAACCGAGGAGCTCCTACAATGAGCAGTTCTTC
CASSFIREPRSSYNEQFF
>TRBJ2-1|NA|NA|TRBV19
TGTGCCAGTAGTTCTGAGACAGCCTACAATGAGCAGTTCTTC
CASSSETAYNEQFF
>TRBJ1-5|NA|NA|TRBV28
TGTGCCAGCAGCCAGGTTTTAACCCTTAATCAGCCCCAGCATTTT
CASSQVLTLNQPQHF
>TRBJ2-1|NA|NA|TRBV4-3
TGCGCCAGCAGCCAAGAAAAGTGGGCCCGACAGTCCGACTACAATGAGCAGTTCTTC
CASSQEKWARQSDYNEQFF
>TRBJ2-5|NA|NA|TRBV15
TGTGCCACCAGCAACACAGGAAAACAAGAGACCCAGTACTTC
CATSNTGKQETQYF
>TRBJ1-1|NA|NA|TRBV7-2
TGTGCCAGCAGCTTAGTAGCTAACACTGAAGCTTTCTTT
CASSLVANTEAFF
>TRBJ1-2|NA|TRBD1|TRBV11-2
TGTGCCAGCAGCTTGGACAGGGGAAACTATGGCTACACCTTC
CASSLDRGNYGYTF
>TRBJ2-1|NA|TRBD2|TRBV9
TGTGCCAGCAGCGTGCGGACTAGCGGGGTGGATGAGCAGTTCTTC
CASSVRTSGVDEQFF
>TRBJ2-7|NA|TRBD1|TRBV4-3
TGCGCCAGCAGCCAAGAGAAGAGCCCGGACAGGGGTCCGCTCTACGAGCAGTACTTC
CASSQEKSPDRGPLYEQYF
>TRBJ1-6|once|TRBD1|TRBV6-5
TGTGCCAGCAGAAGAGACAGGGGTAATTCACCCCTCCACTTT
CASRRDRGNSPLHF
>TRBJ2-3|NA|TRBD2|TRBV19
TGTGCCAGTAGTCCGGGACTAGCGGGGAAAAAGGCAGATACGCAGTATTTT
CASSPGLAGKKADTQYF